This TCR beta chain emerged from a study of blood T cell repertoires in COVID-19. In the study overall: T cells, B-cell-depleted T cells, or PBMCs supplied cDNA or gDNA.

The CDR3 spans 13 residues. Trimming at V came to 6 bases and at J to 5 bases, leaving 5 bases not matched to a gene. Profiled with immunoSEQ multiplex PCR; TCRdb holds only in-frame clones, not every one. The table has 120,000 or so clones, roughly 79% seen once; the top ten hold 15% to 20%. This chain joins TRBV12-3 or TRBV12-4 and TRBJ1-1, with 8 nucleotides matching TRBD1. The sequenced sample consisted of peripheral blood. The sequence was collected from an elderly woman with active or convalescent COVID-19. The chain's CDR3 is CASSPGGSTEAFF. The CDR3 DNA reads TGTGCCAGCAGCCCAGGGGGCAGTACTGAAGCTTTCTTT.